This is a list of T cell receptor beta chains from one sample in a study of metastatic and nonmetastatic thyroid tumors. Via MiXCR, TCRdb re-called the PCR reads. Counted here are about 40,000 clones, roughly 10% occurring once; the ten biggest clones make up 20% to 25%. Sequencing was carried out using blood. Every receptor here comes from a female donor with papillary thyroid cancer or a benign thyroid nodule (not recorded which). Some clones in this sample may be carry-over from other donors' samples. Each CDR3 is given with its conserved first and last residue. A D gene is named only where the DNA matches it firmly. Rows give clone size only sometimes, using once, few, many, or a class for an expanded clone.

d_call,j_call,v_call,clone_size,cdr3_aa,cdr3_nt
-,TRBJ1-2,TRBV6-2/TRBV6-3,many,CASSPLSSGLPYGYTF,TGTGCCAGCAGCCCCCTGTCGTCGGGGCTCCCTTATGGCTACACCTTC
-,TRBJ1-2,TRBV12-3/TRBV12-4,many,CASSFPQGSAGYTF,TGTGCCAGCAGTTTTCCCCAGGGTTCTGCTGGCTACACCTTC
-,TRBJ1-1,TRBV4-3,medium-sized,CASGRGDTEAFF,TGCGCCAGTGGAAGGGGGGACACTGAAGCTTTCTTT
TRBD2,TRBJ2-7,TRBV20-1,many,CSALTPTSGGSYEQYF,TGCAGTGCTCTCACTCCGACTAGCGGGGGCTCCTACGAGCAGTACTTC
-,TRBJ2-6,TRBV7-3,-,CANILESGANVLTF,TGTGCCAACATTCTAGAGTCTGGGGCCAACGTCCTGACTTTC
-,TRBJ1-5,TRBV27,many,CASSLSQGRNQPQHF,TGTGCCAGCAGTTTATCTCAGGGCCGAAATCAGCCCCAGCATTTT
-,TRBJ1-5,TRBV6-1,many,CASSEPFIFDSNYQPQHF,TGTGCCAGCAGTGAACCTTTTATATTTGACAGTAATTATCAGCCCCAGCATTTT
-,TRBJ1-5,TRBV20-1,many,CSASYSTVSNQPQHF,TGCAGTGCTTCCTACTCGACAGTTAGCAATCAGCCCCAGCATTTT
TRBD2,TRBJ2-1,TRBV5-1,many,CASSLELARNNEQFF,TGCGCCAGCAGCCTGGAACTAGCGAGAAACAATGAGCAGTTCTTC
TRBD1,TRBJ2-7,TRBV11-3,-,CASSPGTGGDEQYF,TGTGCCAGCAGCCCCGGGACAGGGGGTGACGAGCAGTACTTC
-,TRBJ2-7,TRBV7-9,many,CASSRDRSTPYEQYF,TGTGCCAGCAGCCGCGACCGATCCACCCCCTACGAGCAGTACTTC